These 15 T cell receptor beta chains originate from one sample sequenced in a study of T-cell memory formation after mild COVID-19. TCRdb analysed the 5' RACE reads with MiXCR anew, one entry per CDR3 protein. The sample records hundreds of thousands of distinct CDR3 sequences, roughly 18% being singletons. The sequenced material came from PBMCs or a T cell subset sorted from them (not recorded which). Source of these receptors: an adult woman who had mild COVID-19 (a few samples of this study predate the infection). Cell type and time point are not known.

This chain connects TRBV6-1 to TRBJ2-3, with 10 positions matching TRBD1. Germline V gene data show CDR1 as MNHNS and CDR2 as SASEGT. Trimming removed 8 bases from V and 0 bases from J; junction bases left unmatched: 2. The CDR3 has 14 residues. The CDR3 loop reads CASPGQGSTDTQYF. In DNA, the CDR3 is TGTGCCAGCCCGGGACAGGGGAGCACAGATACGCAGTATTTT.

In this sample, this clonotype turned up many times. V and J are TRBV20-1 and TRBJ2-3; 10 positions match TRBD2. CDR3 length: 17 amino acids. The germline V gene has CDR1 DFQATT and CDR2 SNEGSKA (reference sequence). V lost 0 bases, J lost 1 base, and 7 bases stayed unmatched. The CDR3 coding sequence is TGCAGTGCTAGAGATGCTCGAGGGACTAGCGGCACAGATACGCAGTATTTT. It encodes CSARDARGTSGTDTQYF.

There are a few counts of this clonotype. The rearrangement uses TRBV6-2 or TRBV6-3 and TRBJ2-7; D unclear. CDR3 size: 13 residues. V gave up 5 bases and J gave up 0 bases, with 8 bases separating them. CDR1 and CDR2 (germline): MNHEY, SVGEGT. Here the CDR3 reads CASSTPSSYEQYF. CDR3 DNA sequence: TGTGCCAGCAGTACTCCGAGCTCCTACGAGCAGTACTTC.

The chain employs TRBV6-5 and TRBJ2-5, with 7 bases lining up with TRBD1. CDR3 size: 17 residues. V lost 0 bases to trimming and J lost 4 bases; unmatched junction nucleotides: 11. In germline, CDR1 is MNHEY, CDR2 SVGAGI. The CDR3 protein is CASSYSKTRGPSETQYF. CDR3 DNA: TGTGCCAGCAGTTACTCGAAGACGAGGGGGCCTTCAGAGACCCAGTACTTC.

There are a few counts of this clonotype. The rearrangement uses TRBV5-1 and TRBJ1-2; no firm D call. Germline V gives CDR1 SGHRS, CDR2 YFSETQ. This CDR3 comprises 15 residues. V gave up 0 bases and J gave up 4 bases, with 13 bases separating them. Written as DNA, the CDR3 is TGCGCCAGCAGCTTGGACTTGGCGGGTGTCTATGGCTACACCTTC. It yields the protein CASSLDLAGVYGYTF. Together with reference TRBV5-1 and TRBJ1-2, the CDR3 gives the full variable domain: KAGVTQTPRYLIKTRGQQVTLSCSPISGHRSVSWYQQTPGQGLQFLFEYFSETQRNKGNFPGRFSGRQFSNSRSEMNVSTLELGDSALYLCASSLDLAGVYGYTFGSGTRLTVV.

This clonotype has a count of ten or more. V and J are TRBV20-1 and TRBJ2-5, with 7 positions matching TRBD2. The junction had 1 base not matched to a gene; V was cut back by 1 base and J by 5 bases. This CDR3 is 12 amino acids long. Germline assignment: CDR1 DFQATT and CDR2 SNEGSKA (reference sequence). The CDR3 bases are TGCAGTGCTAGAGTGGGGGGGGAGACCCAGTACTTC. This sequence encodes CSARVGGETQYF.

V gene TRBV7-9 combines with J gene TRBJ1-2; D is undetermined. With 6 bases removed from V and 7 bases from J, the gap between germline ends came to 15 bases. In germline, CDR1 is SEHNR, CDR2 FQNEAQ (reference sequence). This CDR3 spans 13 amino acids. CDR3 sequence reads: CASSGGPRGGYTF. DNA for the CDR3: TGTGCCAGCAGTGGAGGGCCGCGGGGTGGCTACACCTTC.

The chain employs TRBV6-2 or TRBV6-3 and TRBJ2-1; 7 nucleotides agree with TRBD1. V lost 5 bases to trimming and J lost 2 bases; unmatched junction nucleotides: 6. In germline, CDR1 is MNHEY, CDR2 SVGEGT. This CDR3 has 15 residues. The CDR3 region is CASSLTGVAYNEQFF. DNA for the CDR3: TGTGCCAGCAGTCTTACAGGGGTAGCCTACAATGAGCAGTTCTTC.

This clonotype was recorded a few times. The rearrangement uses TRBV7-9 and TRBJ1-1, with D uncertain. Germline CDR1 reads SEHNR; CDR2 reads FQNEAQ (reference sequence). This CDR3 spans 12 amino acids. Trimming removed 3 bases at V and 6 bases at J, with 8 bases between. This chain's CDR3 is CASSFYTSEAFF. The DNA for the CDR3 is TGTGCCAGCAGCTTTTATACCTCTGAAGCTTTCTTT.

The genes are TRBV5-5 and TRBJ1-1; D might be TRBD1 (5 bases). The CDR3 is 14 residues long. CDR1 is SGHKS and CDR2 is YYEKEE in the germline V gene (reference sequence). V lost 0 bases to trimming and J lost 5 bases, with 11 bases between them. CDR3 DNA: TGTGCCAGCAGCTTGGAACGACAGAGGACTGAAGCTTTCTTT. Protein sequence: CASSLERQRTEAFF.

This clonotype was observed a few times. The chain couples TRBV9 to TRBJ2-3; TRBD1 aligns across 10 bases. CDR3 length: 16 amino acids. The J segment lost 3 bases and the V segment lost 5 bases, leaving 9 bases of the junction unmatched. CDR1 and CDR2 from the germline V gene are SGDLS and YYNGEE. DNA of the CDR3: TGTGCCAGCAGTCCCCGGACAGGGGGAGGAACAGATACGCAGTATTTT. Amino acid sequence: CASSPRTGGGTDTQYF.

This clonotype was seen more than once but under ten times. The J gene is TRBJ1-4, the V gene TRBV12-3 or TRBV12-4; D unresolved. The CDR3 has 13 residues. Trimming removed 8 bases from V and 4 bases from J, with 11 bases in between. Written as DNA, the CDR3 is TGTGCCAGCTCGAGCCTTTATAATGAAAAACTGTTTTTT. Amino acid sequence: CASSSLYNEKLFF.

The chain has TRBV27 and TRBJ1-4; unclear D gene. V lost 4 bases and J lost 8, with 11 bases in between. The CDR3 loop spans 13 amino acids. Germline V gene lookup returns CDR1 MNHEY and CDR2 SMNVEV (reference sequence). The CDR3 DNA is TGTGCCAGCAGTTCCGGGGATTGGGAAAAACTGTTTTTT. Translation gives CASSSGDWEKLFF. Complete variable domain (other parts from reference TRBV27 and TRBJ1-4): EAQVTQNPRYLITVTGKKLTVTCSQNMNHEYMSWYRQDPGLGLRQIYYSMNVEVTDKGDVPEGYKVSRKEKRNFPLILESPSPNQTSLYFCASSSGDWEKLFFGSGTQLSVL.

This clonotype has just a few counts. V is TRBV20-1 and J is TRBJ2-1, with 15 nucleotides matching TRBD2. V was clipped by 5 bases and J by 6 bases; unmatched bases: 8. Germline assignment: CDR1 DFQATT and CDR2 SNEGSKA (reference sequence). The CDR3 covers 16 residues. Here the CDR3 DNA reads TGCAGTGCTGGCGGACTAGCGGGAGGGCCCGCCAATGAGCAGTTCTTC. Translated, it gives CSAGGLAGGPANEQFF.

This chain uses TRBV20-1 with TRBJ2-1; D is possibly TRBD2 (5 bases). CDR3 length equals 13 residues. Germline V gives CDR1 DFQATT, CDR2 SNEGSKA (reference sequence). The V end was cut by 4 bases, the J end by 0 bases, with 7 bases between. The CDR3 here is CSATGTSYNEQFF. As DNA, the CDR3 is TGCAGTGCTACGGGAACCTCCTACAATGAGCAGTTCTTC.